This TCR beta chain was captured in a study of CD8 T cells in ankylosing spondylitis. Study results and caveats: What seemed typical of ankylosing spondylitis blood was a TCR beta motif built from about 8 highly homologous variants. The clones that were linked to disease were reported to be significantly enriched in matched synovial fluid samples from ankylosing spondylitis patients.

V lost 1 base and J 0 bases, leaving 7 bases between the germline ends. Germline CDR1 is DFQATT and CDR2 is SNEGSKA (reference sequence). The CDR3 runs 13 residues. TCRdb reprocessed the 5' RACE reads via MiXCR and lists one record per CDR3 protein. The sample lists 300,000 to 400,000 distinct CDR3 sequences; approximately 10% were seen once. Points on this clonotype: As yet, its antigen is unknown.

This TCR derives from a female donor with ankylosing spondylitis or in good health (not recorded which). V gene TRBV20-1 combines with J gene TRBJ2-7; tentative D call: TRBD2 (6 bases). Sequences were obtained from blood, either unsorted or a sorted T cell fraction (not recorded which). As DNA, the CDR3 is TGCAGTGCTAGAGCCGGGGGCTCCTACGAGCAGTACTTC. The encoded protein is CSARAGGSYEQYF.